A selection of T cell receptor beta chains follows, all from one sample in a study of OX40 agonist ivuxolimab in advanced cancers. The protocol was immunoSEQ multiplex PCR, while the TCRdb copy is restricted to in-frame clones and leaves out a portion. The sample yields tens of thousands of clones, approximately 79% seen once. The sequenced sample was CD4+ or CD8+ T cells sorted from blood, obtained in a trial of the OX40 agonist ivuxolimab. These receptors all stem from an adult with an advanced solid tumor such as melanoma, head and neck, liver or kidney cancer. CDR3s include the opening cysteine and the closing phenylalanine or tryptophan. The D gene is left open where the match is weak. For some rows the clone size is stated as once, few or many, or as a class when expanded; others skip it.

V gene,D gene,clone size,J gene,CDR3 DNA,CDR3 protein
TRBV19,-,-,TRBJ1-5,TGTGCCAGTAGTATAGGCCGGGTCTCTTTCAATCAGCCCCAGCATTTT,CASSIGRVSFNQPQHF
TRBV15,-,-,TRBJ1-5,TGTGCCACCAGCAGAGATAAAGGGTTGAATCAGCCCCAGCATTTT,CATSRDKGLNQPQHF
TRBV5-4,-,once,TRBJ2-2,TGTGCCAGCAGCTTGAGGACCAACTACGGCGCCGGGGAGCTGTTTTTT,CASSLRTNYGAGELFF
TRBV6-5,-,once,TRBJ1-6,TGTGCCAGCAGTTATACCCCGCTTTCACCCCTCCACTTT,CASSYTPLSPLHF
TRBV7-2,-,-,TRBJ2-7,TGTGCCAGCAGCCCCTCGCCCCTTTCGGCCTACGAGCAGTACTTC,CASSPSPLSAYEQYF
TRBV6-5,TRBD1,-,TRBJ1-2,TGTGCCAGCAGTTACGCCGGACAGGGGAACTATGGCTACACCTTC,CASSYAGQGNYGYTF
TRBV4-1,TRBD1,few,TRBJ1-3,TGCGCCAGCAGCCACATCGGGACAGCCTCTGGAAACACCATATATTTT,CASSHIGTASGNTIYF
TRBV27,TRBD1,once,TRBJ1-6,TGTGCCAGCAGTTCCCTACAGGGGGCAAGTAATTCACCCCTCCACTTT,CASSSLQGASNSPLHF
TRBV5-1,-,-,TRBJ1-1,TGCGCCAGCAGCTTGCAGGGCGCTTCCGGCACTGAAGCTTTCTTT,CASSLQGASGTEAFF
TRBV6-5,TRBD1,-,TRBJ2-5,TGTGCCAGCAGCCGACAGGGGGAGACCCAGTACTTC,CASSRQGETQYF
TRBV19,-,-,TRBJ2-1,TGTGCCAGTAGTATGGTCTGGTCTACTTTGTTTTCTATCACGCCCGATGAGCAGTTCTTC,CASSMVWSTLFSITPDEQFF
TRBV10-3,TRBD2,-,TRBJ2-7,TGTGCCATCACCGCGACTAGCGGGGGACCCTACGAGCAGTACTTC,CAITATSGGPYEQYF
TRBV7-2,-,-,TRBJ2-7,TGTGCCAGCAGCTTAATGCCGGTAAACTACGAGCAGTACTTC,CASSLMPVNYEQYF
TRBV7-2,TRBD1,-,TRBJ2-7,TGTGCCAGCAGCTTAGTCCCGACAGGGGGCTTCGAGCAGTACTTC,CASSLVPTGGFEQYF
TRBV7-3,TRBD2,few,TRBJ2-3,TGTGCCAGCAGTCCCCGCGCCCTGGGGGGGAATACGCAGTATTTT,CASSPRALGGNTQYF
TRBV15,TRBD1,-,TRBJ2-2,TGTGCCACCAGCAGAGATTGGGGACAGGGAACCGGGGAGCTGTTTTTT,CATSRDWGQGTGELFF
TRBV5-1,TRBD2,-,TRBJ2-2,TGCGCCAGCAGCTTGGACTCGGGCGGGAGCGGTACCGGGGAGCTGTTTTTT,CASSLDSGGSGTGELFF
TRBV19,-,-,TRBJ1-2,TGTGCCACTGAGGATACCACAGGGCAGCGTGGCTACACCTTC,CATEDTTGQRGYTF
TRBV15,-,-,TRBJ1-1,TGTGCCACCAGCAGAGACGTTGGGAGTACTACTGAAGCTTTCTTT,CATSRDVGSTTEAFF
TRBV9,TRBD2,-,TRBJ2-5,TGTGCCAGCAGCCCCTCGGGCGGACTAGCGGGAGGACAAGAGACCCAGTACTTC,CASSPSGGLAGGQETQYF
TRBV7-3,-,-,TRBJ2-3,TGTGCCAGCAGCTTAAGGGGCGGCCTCACAGATACGCAGTATTTT,CASSLRGGLTDTQYF
TRBV7-9,-,-,TRBJ1-4,TGTGCCAGCAGCTACAGGGCCTACAATGAAAAACTGTTTTTT,CASSYRAYNEKLFF
TRBV28,-,once,TRBJ1-1,TGTGCCAGCAGTTCCCTCCTGAACACTGAAGCTTTCTTT,CASSSLLNTEAFF
TRBV18,-,-,TRBJ2-3,TGTGCCAGCTCACTGGCCGGAGAGGAAGATACGCAGTATTTT,CASSLAGEEDTQYF
TRBV19,-,-,TRBJ2-2,TGTGCCAGTAGGTTGGAGGGTGGGACACTCGGGGAGCTGTTTTTT,CASRLEGGTLGELFF
TRBV14,-,-,TRBJ2-1,TGTGCCAGCAGCCAAGAGGGAGGCAATGAGCAGTTCTTC,CASSQEGGNEQFF
TRBV15,TRBD1,-,TRBJ2-7,TGTGCCACCAGGGGACAGGCCGGCTACGAGCAGTACTTC,CATRGQAGYEQYF